The 28 T cell receptor beta chains listed next were all sequenced from one sample in a study of cytomegalovirus exposure and HLA in healthy donors. PCR used 60 Vbeta primers and 13 Jbeta primers. Produced via immunoSEQ multiplex PCR; TCRdb's table is partial and in-frame only. The table lists approximately 170,000 clones, around 72% of them singletons, with around 7% in the top ten. Sequences were obtained from PBMCs. These receptor sequences come from a woman in her forties in good health and CMV-seropositive.

V usage is TRBV5-4 and J usage is TRBJ2-5, with 10 bases matching TRBD2. Per germline, CDR1 SGHNT and CDR2 YYREEE (reference sequence). Losses at the gene ends were 4 bases for V and 5 bases for J; bases not matched to a gene: 8. The CDR3 runs to 15 residues. CDR3 sequence reads: CASSPQRGGSETQYF. As DNA, the CDR3 is TGTGCCAGCAGCCCGCAGCGGGGGGGCTCGGAGACCCAGTACTTC.

This clone occurred once. This chain connects TRBV19 to TRBJ1-6; no reliable D call. Germline V lookup: CDR1 LNHDA, CDR2 SQIVND (reference sequence). Trimming stripped 8 bases from V and 6 bases from J, with 17 bases between. The CDR3 is 15 residues long. The CDR3 sequence is CASAETATFNSPLHF. The DNA for the CDR3 is TGTGCCAGTGCCGAGACTGCCACCTTTAATTCACCCCTCCACTTT.

This clone was observed a few times. The chain uses TRBV10-3 and TRBJ2-3; 8 bases are a match to TRBD2. CDR3 length: 15 amino acids. With 5 bases clipped from V and 1 base from J, the junction kept 5 bases outside the gene matches. Per germline, CDR1 ENHRY and CDR2 SYGVKD. The CDR3 reads CAISPQAGGTDTQYF. The CDR3 DNA follows: TGTGCCATCAGTCCACAAGCGGGAGGCACAGATACGCAGTATTTT.

This rearrangement joins TRBV6-5 to TRBJ1-2; weak D call: TRBD1 (5 bases). V lost 4 bases, J lost 4 bases, and 13 bases lay in between. CDR3 size: 14 residues. Germline V lookup: CDR1 MNHEY, CDR2 SVGAGI. The CDR3 DNA reads as TGTGCCAGCAGTTCCGGGACTCAAAGCTATGGCTACACCTTC. It specifies CASSSGTQSYGYTF.

CDR3 DNA: TGTGCCACCAGCAGAGCGGGGGATAATGAAAAACTGTTTTTT. This translates into CATSRAGDNEKLFF. The chain has TRBV15 and TRBJ1-4; D is perhaps TRBD1 (5 bases). V was shortened by 1 base and J by 4 bases, with 7 bases between the two germline ends. The CDR3 is 14 residues long. Per germline, CDR1 LNHNV and CDR2 YYDKDF (reference sequence).

This clone has more than one count but fewer than ten. A read error likely explains this, since a far larger clone differs by one base. Within the sample, other DNA sequences also encode this same CDR3. This chain's CDR3 is CASTWGDYGYTF. In DNA, the CDR3 is TGTGCCAGCACATGGGGCGACTATGGCTACACCTTC. The chain combines TRBV6-6 with TRBJ1-2; TRBD1 might be the D (5 bases). V dropped 7 bases and J dropped 3 bases, with 9 bases sitting between them. CDR3 length equals 12 residues. Looked up from germline, CDR1 is MNHNY and CDR2 is SVGAGI (reference sequence).

This clone was detected only a few times. The J gene is TRBJ2-2, the V gene TRBV7-3, with 10 bases aligning to TRBD2. The CDR3 contains 16 residues. V shed 5 bases and J 1 base; nucleotides not matched to a gene: 4. Germline V gene lookup returns CDR1 SGHTA and CDR2 FQGTGA. This CDR3 is CASSPRTSGNTGELFF. The CDR3 region has the DNA TGTGCCAGCAGCCCTCGGACTAGCGGGAACACCGGGGAGCTGTTTTTT.

V usage is TRBV5-4 and J usage is TRBJ2-7; 8 positions match TRBD2. This CDR3 has 16 amino acids. After removal of 0 bases from V and 5 bases from J, the junction contained 10 bases not matched to a gene. CDR1 is SGHNT, CDR2 YYREEE, per germline (reference sequence). CDR3 sequence (DNA): TGTGCCAGCAGCTTGGCCGGGGGGGCCCTCCAGGACGAGCAGTACTTC. This translates into CASSLAGGALQDEQYF.

The CDR3 is CASSPPGQGAAGELFF. The CDR3 DNA reads as TGTGCCAGCAGCCCACCGGGACAGGGCGCCGCCGGGGAGCTGTTTTTT. V is TRBV11-3 and J is TRBJ2-2; TRBD1 matches at 9 bases. This CDR3 is built from 16 residues. Germline V gene data show CDR1 as SGHNT and CDR2 as YENEEA. V lost 5 bases to trimming and J lost 6 bases; unmatched junction nucleotides: 10.

V usage is TRBV2 and J usage is TRBJ2-5; 10 bases map to TRBD2. CDR1 and CDR2 from the germline V gene are SNHLY and FYNNEI. This CDR3 has 17 amino acids. The trim removed 7 bases at V and 1 base at J, leaving 12 bases unmatched. The CDR3 region is CASTVRKASGGQETQYF. The CDR3 nucleotides are TGTGCCAGCACAGTGAGGAAGGCTAGCGGGGGCCAAGAGACCCAGTACTTC.

This chain links TRBV7-8 with TRBJ1-3; D remains ambiguous. This CDR3 is 16 amino acids long. The V end was cut by 4 bases, the J end by 0 bases, with 13 bases between. CDR1 is SGHVS and CDR2 is FQNEAQ in the germline V gene. CDR3 protein: CASSSTTGSSGNTIYF. CDR3 DNA sequence: TGTGCCAGCAGCTCTACGACGGGAAGCTCTGGAAACACCATATATTTT.

V is TRBV5-1 and J is TRBJ2-2, with 9 bases matching TRBD1. This CDR3 spans 19 amino acids. Per germline, CDR1 SGHRS and CDR2 YFSETQ. V shed 1 base, J shed 0 bases, and the junction held 10 bases outside the gene matches. For the CDR3, the DNA is TGCGCCAGCAGCTTGTCTCCCCTACAGGGGGCCACGAACACCGGGGAGCTGTTTTTT. It translates to CASSLSPLQGATNTGELFF.

J is TRBJ2-5 and V is TRBV4-1; 7 positions agree with TRBD2. Germline V lookup: CDR1 MGHRA, CDR2 YSYEKL. J gave up 0 bases and V 4 bases, and 2 bases lay outside the gene matches. The CDR3 runs 14 residues. The CDR3 sequence: CASSLGLNQETQYF. As DNA, the CDR3 is TGCGCCAGCAGCCTGGGACTAAACCAAGAGACCCAGTACTTC.

This clone was observed a few times. This chain uses TRBV28 with TRBJ2-5, with 8 positions matching TRBD2. Near its end, the DNA agrees better with TRBJ2-7, so the J call may be wrong. The germline V gene encodes CDR1 MDHEN and CDR2 SYDVKM. The CDR3 is made up of 16 amino acids. CDR3 in DNA: TGTGCCAGCAGTTCCTCCCTGCGGACTAGCTTCTACGAGCAGTACTTC. Translation gives CASSSSLRTSFYEQYF.

The chain uses TRBV10-2 and TRBJ1-2, with TRBD1 matching 7 bases. Losses at the gene ends were 5 bases for V and 6 bases for J; bases not matched to a gene: 6. The CDR3 has 13 residues. Germline V gene lookup returns CDR1 WSHSY and CDR2 SAAADI. The DNA of the CDR3 is TGCGCCAGCAGTACCGACAGGGCCCATGGCTACACCTTC. It specifies CASSTDRAHGYTF.

V is TRBV6-1 and J is TRBJ1-5; 7 nucleotides line up with TRBD1. The CDR3 consists of 14 residues. Germline V gives CDR1 MNHNS, CDR2 SASEGT. With V trimmed by 6 bases and J by 0 bases, 2 bases remained unmatched. The CDR3, as DNA: TGTGCCAGCAGGGACAGGTATAGCAATCAGCCCCAGCATTTT. This encodes CASRDRYSNQPQHF.

In nucleotides, the CDR3 is TGTGCCAGCAGCTCCACGGGACTAGCGGGGGAAGGTGAGCAGTTCTTC. Amino acid sequence: CASSSTGLAGEGEQFF. The chain has TRBV7-2 and TRBJ2-1; TRBD2 aligns across 14 bases. The CDR3 totals 16 residues. The V gene end was trimmed by 4 bases and the J gene end by 9 bases; junction bases not matched to a gene: 8. The V gene's germline CDR1 is SGHTA and CDR2 FQGNSA.

This clone was detected once. The chain uses TRBV7-4 and TRBJ2-3, with D perhaps matching TRBD1 (5 bases). The germline V and J ends were trimmed by 5 bases and 2 bases, with 20 bases remaining between them. This CDR3 is 17 amino acids long. The V gene's germline CDR1 is SGHVT and CDR2 SQSDAQ. CDR3 DNA: TGTGCCAGCAGCCCAATCGGTAGCAGGGCCTCCACAGATACGCAGTATTTT. Its protein is CASSPIGSRASTDTQYF.

This clone has a handful of counts. As DNA, the CDR3 is TGTGCCAGCAGCAAAGAGGGGGCGACGGTCTATGGCTACACCTTC. This encodes CASSKEGATVYGYTF. This chain uses TRBV21-1 with TRBJ1-2; the table's D call, TRBD1, has no DNA check behind it. TRBV21-1 is termed a pseudogene. CDR3 length: 15 residues.

This clone has just a few counts. The chain couples TRBV5-1 to TRBJ2-7; 9 nucleotides align to TRBD2. CDR3 length equals 13 residues. The V gene end was trimmed by 4 bases and the J gene end by 9 bases; junction bases not matched to a gene: 8. Germline V lookup: CDR1 SGHRS, CDR2 YFSETQ. CDR3 DNA: TGCGCCAGCAGCCCGGATCTAGCGGGGCGGCAGTACTTC. It encodes CASSPDLAGRQYF.

The chain joins TRBV7-2 to TRBJ2-3, with TRBD2 identical over 11 bases. Unmatched junction bases numbered 5, after V lost 1 base and J lost 5 bases. The CDR3 runs 16 residues. The germline gives CDR1 SGHTA, CDR2 FQGNSA. CDR3 protein: CASSLGASGGLDTQYF. In DNA, the CDR3 is TGTGCCAGCAGCTTAGGGGCTAGCGGGGGGTTAGATACGCAGTATTTT.

V and J are TRBV20-1 and TRBJ1-1; D ambiguous. Trimming took 6 bases from V and 7 from J, leaving 12 bases between them. This CDR3 is 11 amino acids long. Germline assignment: CDR1 DFQATT and CDR2 SNEGSKA (reference sequence). CDR3 sequence (DNA): TGCAGTGCACACCTAGGAGTTGAAGCTTTCTTT. The encoded protein is CSAHLGVEAFF.

The rearrangement links TRBV14 to TRBJ2-5; 7 nucleotides line up with TRBD1. The junction had 4 bases not matched to a gene; V was cut back by 0 bases and J by 3 bases. The CDR3 is 15 amino acids. The V gene's germline CDR1 is SGHDN and CDR2 FVKESK. CDR3 nucleotide sequence: TGTGCCAGCAGCCAAGACTTCACAGGGGAAGAGACCCAGTACTTC. It encodes CASSQDFTGEETQYF.

V and J are TRBV19 and TRBJ2-6; 9 bases are shared with TRBD1. The germline gives CDR1 LNHDA, CDR2 SQIVND (reference sequence). With V trimmed by 5 bases and J by 3 bases, 5 bases remained unmatched. The CDR3 loop spans 16 amino acids. The CDR3 DNA is TGTGCCAGTAGTTCGGACAGGGGAGGTGGGGCCAACGTCCTGACTTTC. Translation: CASSSDRGGGANVLTF.

This clone was recorded once. The chain combines TRBV7-9 with TRBJ2-7; the D is unclear. The CDR3 has 12 amino acids. Germline V CDR1 and CDR2: SEHNR, FQNEAQ (reference sequence). The germline V and J ends were trimmed by 2 bases and 3 bases, with 5 bases remaining between them. The CDR3 DNA follows: TGTGCCAGCAGCTTACACAACTACGAGCAGTACTTC. Translated, it gives CASSLHNYEQYF.

The count of this clone is one. J is TRBJ2-5 and V is TRBV4-1; 10 bases match TRBD2. The CDR3 runs to 15 residues. The ends lost 4 bases at V and 4 bases at J; junction bases unmatched: 6. CDR1 is MGHRA and CDR2 is YSYEKL in the germline V gene. The CDR3 reads CASSLPGTSAETQYF. Here the CDR3 DNA reads TGCGCCAGCAGCCTTCCTGGGACTAGCGCAGAGACCCAGTACTTC.

The chain has TRBV6-5 and TRBJ1-2, with a tentative D call TRBD1 (6 bases). V lost 8 bases, J lost 3 bases, and 16 bases lay in between. This CDR3 region has 14 residues. From germline, CDR1 is MNHEY and CDR2 SVGAGI. CDR3 sequence (DNA): TGTGCCAGCGGAAGGATACAGGGCCACTATGGCTACACCTTC. Translating gives CASGRIQGHYGYTF.

This chain connects TRBV5-1 to TRBJ1-1; D is unclear. Germline lookup yields CDR1 SGHRS and CDR2 YFSETQ. Trimming took off 0 bases at V and 1 base at J, with 4 bases between the two ends. This CDR3 region has 13 residues. The chain's CDR3 is CASSLDTNTEAFF. CDR3 nucleotide sequence: TGCGCCAGCAGCTTGGACACGAACACTGAAGCTTTCTTT.